A selection of T cell receptor beta chains follows, all from one sample in a study of blood T cell repertoires in COVID-19. Sequenced by immunoSEQ multiplex PCR; TCRdb stores in-frame clones only, minus some. The profile covers approximately 94,000 clones, with 88% appearing a single time and around 5% taken by the ten largest. Material: peripheral blood. These receptors were collected from a woman of 80 years or more with active COVID-19. Each CDR3 is given with its conserved first and last residue. The D gene is left open where the match is weak. Not all rows give a size; the values are once, few, many and, for expanded clones, a class.

j_gene: TRBJ1-5
abundance: once
d_gene: TRBD1
v_gene: TRBV30
CDR3nt: TGTGCCTGGAGTAGCACAGGGGGCGCGTACCTTAGCAATCAGCCCCAGCATTTT
CDR3aa: CAWSSTGGAYLSNQPQHF

j_gene: TRBJ2-4
abundance: .
d_gene: .
v_gene: TRBV9
CDR3nt: TGTGCCAGCAGCCCCCCTCGGGAAGGGAACATTCAGTACTTC
CDR3aa: CASSPPREGNIQYF

j_gene: TRBJ2-3
abundance: .
d_gene: .
v_gene: TRBV7-2
CDR3nt: TGTGCCAGCAGCCAACAGGTCCCTAGCACAGATACGCAGTATTTT
CDR3aa: CASSQQVPSTDTQYF

j_gene: TRBJ2-7
abundance: .
d_gene: TRBD1
v_gene: TRBV18
CDR3nt: TGTGCCAGCTCACTAACGGGACAGACTACATACGAGCAGTACTTC
CDR3aa: CASSLTGQTTYEQYF

j_gene: TRBJ2-1
abundance: .
d_gene: .
v_gene: TRBV4-3
CDR3nt: TGCGCCAGCAGCCAAGGTAGCGCCAGCGATGAGCAGTTCTTC
CDR3aa: CASSQGSASDEQFF

j_gene: TRBJ2-1
abundance: .
d_gene: TRBD1
v_gene: TRBV20-1
CDR3nt: TGCAGTGCTAGTTCAGCGTCGGACAGGGGCTTTGGTGAGCAGTTCTTC
CDR3aa: CSASSASDRGFGEQFF

j_gene: TRBJ2-2
abundance: .
d_gene: TRBD2
v_gene: TRBV19
CDR3nt: TGTGCCAGTAGACGAAGCGGGGACAACACCGGGGAGCTGTTTTTT
CDR3aa: CASRRSGDNTGELFF

j_gene: TRBJ2-2
abundance: .
d_gene: .
v_gene: TRBV30
CDR3nt: TGTGCCTGGAACGGGTTCACCGGGGAGCTGTTTTTT
CDR3aa: CAWNGFTGELFF

j_gene: TRBJ2-5
abundance: .
d_gene: .
v_gene: TRBV19
CDR3nt: TGTGCCAGTAGTGGACAAGCCCAAGAGACCCAGTACTTC
CDR3aa: CASSGQAQETQYF

j_gene: TRBJ2-5
abundance: .
d_gene: .
v_gene: TRBV28
CDR3nt: TGTGCCAGCGGGCCTGGTCGGACCCAGTACTTC
CDR3aa: CASGPGRTQYF

j_gene: TRBJ2-1
abundance: .
d_gene: TRBD1
v_gene: TRBV2
CDR3nt: TGTGCCAGCAGGGACAGGGCTTCGAATGAGCAGTTCTTC
CDR3aa: CASRDRASNEQFF

j_gene: TRBJ2-7
abundance: .
d_gene: TRBD1
v_gene: TRBV2
CDR3nt: TGTGCCAGCAGTCGGGACAGTGACGTCGCCTACGAGCAGTACTTC
CDR3aa: CASSRDSDVAYEQYF

j_gene: TRBJ1-2
abundance: once
d_gene: .
v_gene: TRBV25-1
CDR3nt: TGTGCCAGCAGTGAAAACTTGATCTATGGCTACACCTTC
CDR3aa: CASSENLIYGYTF

j_gene: TRBJ2-1
abundance: .
d_gene: TRBD2
v_gene: TRBV5-4
CDR3nt: TGTGCCAGCAGCTCAAATAAGCGGGAGAAGTTCTTC
CDR3aa: CASSSNKREKFF

j_gene: TRBJ1-1
abundance: few
d_gene: .
v_gene: TRBV5-1
CDR3nt: TGCGCCAGCAGCTTGGGACAGGATCTGAGTGCTGAAGCTTTCTTT
CDR3aa: CASSLGQDLSAEAFF

j_gene: TRBJ2-7
abundance: .
d_gene: TRBD2
v_gene: TRBV3-1/TRBV3-2
CDR3nt: TGTGCCAGCAGCCAAGGGGCGACTAGCTACTCCTACGAGCAGTACTTC
CDR3aa: CASSQGATSYSYEQYF

j_gene: TRBJ2-5
abundance: .
d_gene: .
v_gene: TRBV2
CDR3nt: TGTGCCAGCAGCCTAGCTCGGGAGACCCAGTACTTC
CDR3aa: CASSLARETQYF

j_gene: TRBJ1-1
abundance: few
d_gene: .
v_gene: TRBV5-1
CDR3nt: TGCGCCAGCAGCTTGGACAGGGTTAACACTGAAGCTTTCTTT
CDR3aa: CASSLDRVNTEAFF

j_gene: TRBJ2-1
abundance: few
d_gene: TRBD2
v_gene: TRBV4-1
CDR3nt: TGCGCCAGCAGCCACGACGGGACTAGCTATTACAATGAGCAGTTCTTC
CDR3aa: CASSHDGTSYYNEQFF

j_gene: TRBJ2-5
abundance: .
d_gene: .
v_gene: TRBV15
CDR3nt: TGTGCCACCAGCAGAGATCCCCAGGCCCAAGAGACCCAGTACTTC
CDR3aa: CATSRDPQAQETQYF

j_gene: TRBJ1-2
abundance: .
d_gene: .
v_gene: TRBV27
CDR3nt: TGTGCCAGCAGTTCGGGGGGGGACTATGGCTACACCTTC
CDR3aa: CASSSGGDYGYTF

j_gene: TRBJ1-4
abundance: .
d_gene: TRBD1
v_gene: TRBV28
CDR3nt: TGTGCCAGCAGTTTTTCGGGGACAGGGGGTAACCACGAGTTTTTT
CDR3aa: CASSFSGTGGNHEFF

j_gene: TRBJ2-7
abundance: .
d_gene: TRBD1
v_gene: TRBV5-1
CDR3nt: TGCGCCAGCAGCTTCGGACAGGGAACCTACGAGCAGTACTTC
CDR3aa: CASSFGQGTYEQYF

j_gene: TRBJ2-3
abundance: few
d_gene: TRBD2
v_gene: TRBV19
CDR3nt: TGTGCCACCTCGGGACTAGCGGATCCGACAGATACGCAGTATTTT
CDR3aa: CATSGLADPTDTQYF

j_gene: TRBJ2-7
abundance: .
d_gene: TRBD2
v_gene: TRBV9
CDR3nt: TGTGCCAGCAGCGTAGGACTAGCGGAGATCTACGAGCAGTACTTC
CDR3aa: CASSVGLAEIYEQYF

j_gene: TRBJ1-3
abundance: .
d_gene: .
v_gene: TRBV11-2
CDR3nt: TGTGCCAGCAGTTCTGGAGCCGCCTCTGGAAACACCATATATTTT
CDR3aa: CASSSGAASGNTIYF

j_gene: TRBJ2-3
abundance: .
d_gene: .
v_gene: TRBV2
CDR3nt: TGTGCCAGCAGGCTTACCGGGGTGGGGTGGACAGATACGCAGTATTTT
CDR3aa: CASRLTGVGWTDTQYF

j_gene: TRBJ2-2
abundance: .
d_gene: TRBD1
v_gene: TRBV12-3/TRBV12-4
CDR3nt: TGTGCCAGCAGACGACAGGGTACCGGGGAGCTGTTTTTT
CDR3aa: CASRRQGTGELFF

j_gene: TRBJ2-7
abundance: .
d_gene: TRBD1
v_gene: TRBV24-1
CDR3nt: TGTGCCACCAGTGACCCGGGACAGGGGGTGGGGAGCGAGCAGTACTTC
CDR3aa: CATSDPGQGVGSEQYF

j_gene: TRBJ1-3
abundance: .
d_gene: TRBD1
v_gene: TRBV19
CDR3nt: TGTGCCAGTAGTGGCCAGGGGGCGTATGGAAACACCATATATTTT
CDR3aa: CASSGQGAYGNTIYF

j_gene: TRBJ2-1
abundance: .
d_gene: .
v_gene: TRBV3-1/TRBV3-2
CDR3nt: TGTGCCAGCAGCCACCTCCTGGGGGCAGGGCCGGATGAGCAGTTCTTC
CDR3aa: CASSHLLGAGPDEQFF

j_gene: TRBJ1-6
abundance: .
d_gene: TRBD1
v_gene: TRBV10-3
CDR3nt: TGTGCCATCAATGAGGGACAGAATTCACCCCTCCACTTT
CDR3aa: CAINEGQNSPLHF

j_gene: TRBJ2-5
abundance: .
d_gene: TRBD2
v_gene: TRBV5-1
CDR3nt: TGCGCCAGCAGCTGGGGCCCAGCGGGAGGAGAGACCCAGTACTTC
CDR3aa: CASSWGPAGGETQYF

j_gene: TRBJ2-7
abundance: few
d_gene: .
v_gene: TRBV7-9
CDR3nt: TGTGCCAGCAGCTACAGCCTCTACGAGCAGTACTTC
CDR3aa: CASSYSLYEQYF

j_gene: TRBJ2-5
abundance: once
d_gene: .
v_gene: TRBV27
CDR3nt: TGTGCCGGCTACCCACAGCTGTCGCAAGAGACCCAGTACTTC
CDR3aa: CAGYPQLSQETQYF

j_gene: TRBJ2-1
abundance: .
d_gene: TRBD2
v_gene: TRBV7-8
CDR3nt: TGTGCCTGCAGGACTAGCGGGATTGTCAATGAGCAGTTCTTC
CDR3aa: CACRTSGIVNEQFF

j_gene: TRBJ2-3
abundance: .
d_gene: .
v_gene: TRBV28
CDR3nt: TGTGCCAGCAGTCCAACAGGGCCAGATACGCAGTATTTT
CDR3aa: CASSPTGPDTQYF

j_gene: TRBJ2-6
abundance: few
d_gene: TRBD2
v_gene: TRBV6-5
CDR3nt: TGTGCCAGCTTGGGACTACACTCTGGGGCCAACGTCCTGACTTTC
CDR3aa: CASLGLHSGANVLTF

j_gene: TRBJ2-1
abundance: .
d_gene: .
v_gene: TRBV7-3
CDR3nt: TGTGCCAGCAGTCCCGGGGGCGGGAGTATAGATGAGCAGTTCTTC
CDR3aa: CASSPGGGSIDEQFF

j_gene: TRBJ2-1
abundance: .
d_gene: TRBD2
v_gene: TRBV28
CDR3nt: TGTGCCAGCAGACGCCTTAGCGGGAGTTCGAACAATGAGCAGTTCTTC
CDR3aa: CASRRLSGSSNNEQFF

j_gene: TRBJ2-3
abundance: .
d_gene: .
v_gene: TRBV2
CDR3nt: TGTGCCGACCGACAGGACGCTAGCACAGATACGCAGTATTTT
CDR3aa: CADRQDASTDTQYF